The 19 T cell receptor beta chains presented below share a single source sample, sequenced in a study of OX40 agonist ivuxolimab in advanced cancers. The assay was immunoSEQ multiplex PCR, and TCRdb's table has in-frame clones only and misses some. The data hold approximately 40,000 clones, with more than 70% observed a single time. The sample in question was CD4+ or CD8+ T cells sorted from blood, obtained in a trial of the OX40 agonist ivuxolimab. The receptors were gathered from an adult with an advanced solid tumor such as melanoma, head and neck, liver or kidney cancer.

This chain connects TRBV4-1 to TRBJ2-1; TRBD2 agrees at 7 bases. The CDR3 sequence is 15 residues long. The V gene's germline CDR1 is MGHRA and CDR2 YSYEKL. Trimming cost V 4 bases and J 7 bases; bases outside gene matches: 10. The chain's CDR3 is CASSPLWEGTNEQFF. The CDR3 nucleotides read TGCGCCAGCAGCCCCCTGTGGGAGGGTACAAATGAGCAGTTCTTC.

This sequence joins TRBV7-6 and TRBJ2-7; 8 nucleotides match TRBD2. CDR1 is SGHVS and CDR2 is FNYEAQ in the germline V gene. The trim removed 5 bases at V and 3 bases at J, leaving 12 bases unmatched. This CDR3 is built from 16 residues. The CDR3 DNA reads as TGTGCCAGCAGCCCTAGTTCGGGACTAGTCTTCTACGAGCAGTACTTC. This gives the protein CASSPSSGLVFYEQYF.

V usage is TRBV18 and J usage is TRBJ2-1; 8 bases agree with TRBD2. The V segment lost 3 bases and the J segment 7 bases; nucleotides outside the gene matches: 8. The CDR3 spans 15 residues. Germline assignment: CDR1 KGHSH and CDR2 LQKENI. The CDR3 protein is CASSPPGGGRNEQFF. CDR3 nucleotide sequence: TGTGCCAGCTCACCCCCGGGAGGGGGTAGGAATGAGCAGTTCTTC.

The chain couples TRBV9 to TRBJ2-2, with 10 nucleotides matching TRBD2. The trim removed 3 bases at V and 6 bases at J, leaving 8 bases unmatched. Germline V gives CDR1 SGDLS, CDR2 YYNGEE. The CDR3 totals 16 residues. This chain's CDR3 is CASSAASGGSPGELFF. For the CDR3, the DNA is TGTGCCAGCAGCGCCGCTAGCGGGGGATCACCCGGGGAGCTGTTTTTT. Based on the CDR3 plus reference TRBV9 and TRBJ2-2, the full variable domain is DSGVTQTPKHLITATGQRVTLRCSPRSGDLSVYWYQQSLDQGLQFLIQYYNGEERAKGNILERFSAQQFPDLHSELNLSSLELGDSALYFCASSAASGGSPGELFFGEGSRLTVL.

Worth noting for this clone: Other nucleotide sequences in the sample specify the same CDR3. The CDR3 coding sequence is TGTGCCAGCAGCGACAGGGATGAGCAGTTCTTC. It specifies CASSDRDEQFF. This chain joins TRBV28 and TRBJ2-1; TRBD1 agrees at 7 bases. V gave up 6 bases and J gave up 8 bases; unmatched junction bases: 1. The CDR3 is made up of 11 amino acids. CDR1 and CDR2 (germline): MDHEN, SYDVKM. Full variable domain (rest looked up from reference TRBV28 and TRBJ2-1): DVKVTQSSRYLVKRTGEKVFLECVQDMDHENMFWYRQDPGLGLRLIYFSYDVKMKEKGDIPEGYSVSREKKERFSLILESASTNQTSMYLCASSDRDEQFFGPGTRLTVL.

The chain couples TRBV7-9 to TRBJ2-7, with D tentatively TRBD1 or TRBD2 (7 bases each). Trimming cost V 5 bases and J 4 bases, with 12 bases left between them. CDR3 size: 13 residues. Germline-derived CDR1 and CDR2 are SEHNR and FQNEAQ (reference sequence). The CDR3 is CASSPGGGYEQYF. The CDR3, as DNA: TGTGCCAGCAGCCCAGGGGGGGGGTACGAGCAGTACTTC.

J is TRBJ1-5 and V is TRBV5-5; D gene unclear. The V end lost 4 bases, the J end lost 2 bases, and 22 bases lay between the germline ends. CDR3 size: 18 residues. Germline values: CDR1 SGHKS, CDR2 YYEKEE (reference sequence). CDR3 residues: CASSLAESNTWGNQPQHF. The CDR3 DNA sequence: TGTGCCAGCAGCCTGGCTGAATCTAACACCTGGGGCAATCAGCCCCAGCATTTT.

This clone counts as medium-sized (0.01 to 0.1%). The J gene is TRBJ2-7, the V gene TRBV19; D unclear. The V and J ends lost 3 bases and 5 bases respectively, with 8 bases between them. This CDR3 region has 12 residues. Germline CDR1 reads LNHDA; CDR2 reads SQIVND (reference sequence). CDR3 sequence (DNA): TGTGCCAGTAGTATTGGGGTCCACGAGCAGTACTTC. Protein product: CASSIGVHEQYF.

A word on this clone: An end of the junction differs from the germline gene, which may be a read error. The chain couples TRBV7-7 to TRBJ2-2; D may match TRBD1 or TRBD2 (6 bases each). This CDR3 spans 18 amino acids. From germline, CDR1 is SSHAT and CDR2 FNYEAQ (reference sequence). In nucleotides, the CDR3 is TGTGCTAGCAGCTTAGCGGATTGGGGGGCGCCGGGCACCGGGGAGCTGTTTTTT. The encoded protein is CASSLADWGAPGTGELFF.

The V gene is TRBV6-5, the J gene TRBJ1-4; D is uncertain. This CDR3 spans 13 amino acids. Per the germline V gene, CDR1 is MNHEY and CDR2 is SVGAGI. V was shortened by 2 bases and J by 1 base, with 2 bases between the two germline ends. For the CDR3, the DNA is TGTGCCAGCAGTTACGGAACTAATGAAAAACTGTTTTTT. Protein sequence: CASSYGTNEKLFF.

This clone was counted a single time. The genes are TRBV7-2 and TRBJ2-3; 13 nucleotides line up with TRBD2. Germline V CDR1 and CDR2: SGHTA, FQGNSA. V gave up 4 bases and J gave up 0 bases; unmatched junction bases: 7. The CDR3 is made up of 18 amino acids. The CDR3 DNA sequence: TGTGCCAGCAGCTCCCCCTGGGGACTAGCGGGAAGCACAGATACGCAGTATTTT. It specifies CASSSPWGLAGSTDTQYF.

The V call is TRBV9, the J call TRBJ1-2; a weak D match, TRBD1 (6 bases). Per the germline V gene, CDR1 is SGDLS and CDR2 is YYNGEE. V was pared by 0 bases and J by 4 bases, with 13 bases between. The CDR3 spans 15 residues. The CDR3 region is CASSVGGQPVYGYTF. CDR3 nucleotide sequence: TGTGCCAGCAGCGTAGGTGGACAGCCTGTCTATGGCTACACCTTC. The full variable domain, its missing parts supplied by reference TRBV9 and TRBJ1-2, is DSGVTQTPKHLITATGQRVTLRCSPRSGDLSVYWYQQSLDQGLQFLIQYYNGEERAKGNILERFSAQQFPDLHSELNLSSLELGDSALYFCASSVGGQPVYGYTFGSGTRLTVV.

J is TRBJ2-2 and V is TRBV6-5; TRBD2 is a possible D gene (6 bases). With 10 bases removed from V and 8 bases from J, the gap between germline ends came to 8 bases. This CDR3 has 10 amino acids. Germline V lookup: CDR1 MNHEY, CDR2 SVGAGI. CDR3 loop: CATGRGELFF. In DNA form, the CDR3 reads TGTGCCACCGGGAGAGGGGAGCTGTTTTTT.

This chain connects TRBV23-1 to TRBJ2-7; 11 bases match TRBD1. TRBV23-1 is an open reading frame, and its role is uncertain. This CDR3 has 18 residues. J was trimmed by 6 bases and V by 4 bases; bases with no gene match: 17. This chain's CDR3 is CASSPEDSTGTGGGEQYF. The CDR3 DNA sequence: TGCGCCAGCAGTCCAGAAGACTCTACCGGGACAGGGGGGGGCGAGCAGTACTTC.

The V and J genes are TRBV5-6 and TRBJ1-2; 9 bases align to TRBD1. Germline V gene lookup returns CDR1 SGHDT and CDR2 YYEEEE. The CDR3 is made up of 14 amino acids. The junction had 1 base not matched to a gene; V was cut back by 2 bases and J by 2 bases. In DNA form, the CDR3 reads TGTGCCAGCAGCTTTGGGACAGGGAACTATGGCTACACCTTC. Translation: CASSFGTGNYGYTF.

This clone ranks as medium-sized (0.01 to 0.1%). The rearrangement joins TRBV2 to TRBJ2-2, with D uncertain. The V end lost 5 bases, the J end lost 4 bases, and 8 bases lay between the germline ends. The CDR3 has 13 residues. Per the germline V gene, CDR1 is SNHLY and CDR2 is FYNNEI. CDR3 DNA: TGTGCCAGCAGTTCCGGAGTCACCGGGGAGCTGTTTTTT. Protein: CASSSGVTGELFF.

The rearrangement links TRBV11-3 to TRBJ2-2; D is perhaps TRBD1 or TRBD2 (5 bases each). The CDR3 is 17 amino acids. The germline V gene encodes CDR1 SGHNT and CDR2 YENEEA. Between the trimmed V and J ends, which lost 2 bases and 3 bases, there was a span of 16 bases. The CDR3 DNA reads as TGTGCCAGCAGCTTAAGGGACGGCGGTTCCTACACCGGGGAGCTGTTTTTT. Translated: CASSLRDGGSYTGELFF. Looking up the rest from reference TRBV11-3 and TRBJ2-2 gives the full variable domain: EAGVVQSPRYKIIEKKQPVAFWCNPISGHNTLYWYLQNLGQGPELLIRYENEEAVDDSQLPKDRFSAERLKGVDSTLKIQPAELGDSAVYLCASSLRDGGSYTGELFFGEGSRLTVL.

Details on this clone: This sample also contains other DNA sequences that code for the same CDR3. The CDR3: CASSSEETQYF. The CDR3 coding sequence is TGTGCCAGCAGTTCTGAAGAGACCCAGTACTTC. This chain uses TRBV28 with TRBJ2-5; D is unresolved. The CDR3 has 11 amino acids. The germline gives CDR1 MDHEN, CDR2 SYDVKM. The V end was cut by 4 bases, the J end by 3 bases, with 3 bases between.

This chain joins TRBV27 and TRBJ1-1, with 7 bases aligning to TRBD1. Germline loops: CDR1 MNHEY, CDR2 SMNVEV (reference sequence). This CDR3 spans 16 amino acids. V was pared by 5 bases and J by 1 base, with 10 bases of the junction left unmatched. CDR3 DNA: TGTGCCAGCAGTCCAAAGTTCACAGGGGCGAACACTGAAGCTTTCTTT. Amino acid sequence: CASSPKFTGANTEAFF.